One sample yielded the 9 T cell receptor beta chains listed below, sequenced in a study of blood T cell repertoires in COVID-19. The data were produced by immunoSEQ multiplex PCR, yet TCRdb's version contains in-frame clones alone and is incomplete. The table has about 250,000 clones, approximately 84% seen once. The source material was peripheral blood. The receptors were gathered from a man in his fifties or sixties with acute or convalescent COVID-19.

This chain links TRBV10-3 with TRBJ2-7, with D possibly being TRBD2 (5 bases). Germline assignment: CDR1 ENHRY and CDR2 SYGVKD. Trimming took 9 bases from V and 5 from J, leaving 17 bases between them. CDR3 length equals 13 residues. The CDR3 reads CAIHDGVGNEQYF. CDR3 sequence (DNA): TGTGCCATACATGACGGGGTTGGTAACGAGCAGTACTTC.

The CDR3 is CASSPRTGAYEQYF. CDR3 nucleotides: TGTGCCAGCAGCCCCCGGACAGGGGCCTACGAGCAGTACTTC. The gene calls are TRBV7-9 and TRBJ2-7; 9 nucleotides align to TRBD1. The CDR3 length is 14 residues. Germline CDR1 is SEHNR and CDR2 is FQNEAQ (reference sequence). V lost 5 bases to trimming and J lost 2 bases; unmatched junction nucleotides: 4.

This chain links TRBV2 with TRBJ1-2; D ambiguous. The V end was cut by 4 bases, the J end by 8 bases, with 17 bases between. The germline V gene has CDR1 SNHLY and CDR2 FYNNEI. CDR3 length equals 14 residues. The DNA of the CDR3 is TGTGCCAGCAGTGTGAACATCGGAGGGCGGGGCTACACCTTC. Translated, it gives CASSVNIGGRGYTF.

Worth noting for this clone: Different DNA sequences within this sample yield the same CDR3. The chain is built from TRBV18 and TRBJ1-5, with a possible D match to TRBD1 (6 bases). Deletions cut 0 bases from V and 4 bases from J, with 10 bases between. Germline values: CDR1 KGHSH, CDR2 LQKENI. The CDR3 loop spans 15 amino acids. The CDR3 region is CASSPPGQGNQPQHF. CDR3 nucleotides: TGTGCCAGCTCACCACCGGGGCAGGGGAATCAGCCCCAGCATTTT.

The CDR3 nucleotides read TGTGCCAGAAGCTTTCCTCCGTCGGTCAAGGGGAGGAAGATGACCTACGAGCAGTACTTC. Its translation: CARSFPPSVKGRKMTYEQYF. The chain joins TRBV5-3 to TRBJ2-7, with a tentative D call TRBD2 (6 bases). TRBV5-3 carries the ORF label, with uncertain function. V was cut by 2 bases and J by 2 bases, with 29 bases left in between. The CDR3 has 20 residues.

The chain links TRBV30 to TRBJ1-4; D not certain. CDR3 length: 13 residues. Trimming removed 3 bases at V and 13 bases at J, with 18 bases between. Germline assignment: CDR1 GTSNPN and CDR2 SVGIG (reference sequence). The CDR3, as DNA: TGTGCCTGGAGCCGGGTAGTGGAAAGCGGACTGTTTTTT. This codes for CAWSRVVESGLFF.

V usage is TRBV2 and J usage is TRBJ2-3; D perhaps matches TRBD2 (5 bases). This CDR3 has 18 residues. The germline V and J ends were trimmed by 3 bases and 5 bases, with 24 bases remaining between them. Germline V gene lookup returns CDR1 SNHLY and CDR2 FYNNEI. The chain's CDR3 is CASSDDPSSPVGGDTQYF. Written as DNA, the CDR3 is TGTGCCAGCAGTGATGACCCCTCCTCGCCTGTCGGAGGAGATACGCAGTATTTT.

CDR3 sequence reads: CASSLIAQQGIYEQYF. CDR3 coding DNA: TGTGCCAGCAGTTTAATAGCCCAACAGGGAATCTACGAGCAGTACTTC. This chain connects TRBV28 to TRBJ2-7; D might be TRBD1 (6 bases). V was trimmed by 2 bases and J by 3 bases, leaving 17 bases between them. The CDR3 sequence is 16 residues long. Per germline, CDR1 MDHEN and CDR2 SYDVKM.

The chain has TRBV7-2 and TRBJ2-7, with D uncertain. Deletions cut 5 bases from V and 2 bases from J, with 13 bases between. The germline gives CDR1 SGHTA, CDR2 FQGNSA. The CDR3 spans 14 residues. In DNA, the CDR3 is TGTGCCAGCAGCATGGCAAGAGGCCCCTACGAGCAGTACTTC. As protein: CASSMARGPYEQYF.